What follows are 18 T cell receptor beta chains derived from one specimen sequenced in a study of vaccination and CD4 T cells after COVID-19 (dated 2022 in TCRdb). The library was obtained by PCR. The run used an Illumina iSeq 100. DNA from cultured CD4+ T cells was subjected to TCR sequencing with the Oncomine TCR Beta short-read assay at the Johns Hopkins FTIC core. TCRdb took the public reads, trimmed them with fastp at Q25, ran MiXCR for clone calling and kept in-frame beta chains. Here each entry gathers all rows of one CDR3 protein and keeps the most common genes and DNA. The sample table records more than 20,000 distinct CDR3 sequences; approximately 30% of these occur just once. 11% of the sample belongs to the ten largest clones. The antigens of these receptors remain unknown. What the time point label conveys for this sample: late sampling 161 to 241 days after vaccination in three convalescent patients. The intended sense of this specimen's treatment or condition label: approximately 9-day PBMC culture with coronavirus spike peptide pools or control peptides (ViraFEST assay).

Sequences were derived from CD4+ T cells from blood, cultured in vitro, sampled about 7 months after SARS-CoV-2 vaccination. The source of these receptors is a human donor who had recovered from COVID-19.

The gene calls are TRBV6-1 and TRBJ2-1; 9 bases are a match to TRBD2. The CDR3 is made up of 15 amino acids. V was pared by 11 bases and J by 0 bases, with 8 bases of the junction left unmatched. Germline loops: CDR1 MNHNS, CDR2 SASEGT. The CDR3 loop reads CAAATSGASYNEQFF. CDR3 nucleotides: TGTGCCGCGGCGACTAGCGGAGCCTCCTACAATGAGCAGTTCTTC.

In DNA, the CDR3 is TGTGCCAGCAGCCTCCAGGGGATCCGCACAGATACGCAGTATTTT. It translates to CASSLQGIRTDTQYF. This chain joins TRBV7-9 and TRBJ2-3; the D gene is possibly TRBD1 (6 bases). V was cut by 5 bases and J by 1 base, with 13 bases left in between. Germline assignment: CDR1 SEHNR and CDR2 FQNEAQ (reference sequence). CDR3 size: 15 residues. Full variable domain (outside the CDR3, taken from reference TRBV7-9 and TRBJ2-3): DTGVSQNPRHKITKRGQNVTFRCDPISEHNRLYWYRQTLGQGPEFLTYFQNEAQLEKSRLLSDRFSAERPKGSFSTLEIQRTEQGDSAMYLCASSLQGIRTDTQYFGPGTRLTVL.

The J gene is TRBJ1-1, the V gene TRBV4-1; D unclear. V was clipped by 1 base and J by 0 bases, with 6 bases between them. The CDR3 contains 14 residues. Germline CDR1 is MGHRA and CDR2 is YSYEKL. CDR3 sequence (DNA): TGCGCCAGCAGCCAAGTACTGATGAACACTGAAGCTTTCTTT. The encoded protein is CASSQVLMNTEAFF.

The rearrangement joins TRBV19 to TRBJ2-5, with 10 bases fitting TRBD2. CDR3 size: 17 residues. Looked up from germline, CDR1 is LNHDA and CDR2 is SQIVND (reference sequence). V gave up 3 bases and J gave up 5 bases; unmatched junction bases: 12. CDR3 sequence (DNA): TGTGCCAGTAGTATTTCAAGCGGGAGGGCTTCAAGGGAGACCCAGTACTTC. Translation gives CASSISSGRASRETQYF.

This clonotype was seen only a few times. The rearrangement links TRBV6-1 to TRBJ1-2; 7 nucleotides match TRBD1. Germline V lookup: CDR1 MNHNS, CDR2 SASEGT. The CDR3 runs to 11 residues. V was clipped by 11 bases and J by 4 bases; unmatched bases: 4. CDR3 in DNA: TGTGCCGGGGGGACAGCCTATGGCTACACCTTC. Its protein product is CAGGTAYGYTF.

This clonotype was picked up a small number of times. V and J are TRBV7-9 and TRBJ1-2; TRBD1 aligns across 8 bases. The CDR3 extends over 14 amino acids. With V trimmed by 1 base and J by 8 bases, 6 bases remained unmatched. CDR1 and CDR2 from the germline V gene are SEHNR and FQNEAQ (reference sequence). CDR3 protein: CASSLDATGVGYTF. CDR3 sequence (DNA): TGTGCCAGCAGCTTAGACGCGACAGGGGTCGGCTACACCTTC.

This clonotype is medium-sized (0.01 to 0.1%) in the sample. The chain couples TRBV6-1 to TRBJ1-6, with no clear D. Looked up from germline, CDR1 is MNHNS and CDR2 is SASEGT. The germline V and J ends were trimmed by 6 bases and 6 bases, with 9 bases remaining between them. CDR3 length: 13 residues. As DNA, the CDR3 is TGTGCCAGCAGGGACCCACTTAATTCACCCCTCCACTTT. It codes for CASRDPLNSPLHF.

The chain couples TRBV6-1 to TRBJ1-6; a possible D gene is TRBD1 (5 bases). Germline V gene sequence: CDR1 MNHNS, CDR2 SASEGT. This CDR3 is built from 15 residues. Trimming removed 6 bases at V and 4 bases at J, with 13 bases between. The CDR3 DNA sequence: TGTGCCAGCAGCTGGGGGGACGCTTATAATTCACCCCTCCACTTT. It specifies CASSWGDAYNSPLHF.

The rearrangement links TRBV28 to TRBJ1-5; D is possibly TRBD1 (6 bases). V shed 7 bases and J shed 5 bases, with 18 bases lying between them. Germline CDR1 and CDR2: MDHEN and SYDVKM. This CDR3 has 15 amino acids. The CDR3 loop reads CASTKGGLRDQPQHF. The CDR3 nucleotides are TGTGCCAGCACCAAAGGGGGGTTGAGGGATCAGCCCCAGCATTTT.

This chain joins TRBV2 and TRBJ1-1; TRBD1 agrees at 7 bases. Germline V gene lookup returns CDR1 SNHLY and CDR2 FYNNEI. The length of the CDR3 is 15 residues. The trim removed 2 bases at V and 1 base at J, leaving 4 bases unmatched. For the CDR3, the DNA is TGTGCCAGCAGTGAATACGGGACAGAGAACACTGAAGCTTTCTTT. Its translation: CASSEYGTENTEAFF.

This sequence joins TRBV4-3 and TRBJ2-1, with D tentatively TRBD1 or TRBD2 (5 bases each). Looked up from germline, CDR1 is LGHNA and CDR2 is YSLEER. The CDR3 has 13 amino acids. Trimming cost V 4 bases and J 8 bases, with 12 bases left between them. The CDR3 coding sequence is TGCGCCAGCAGCCGCGCGGTGGGGGATGAGCAGTTCTTC. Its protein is CASSRAVGDEQFF.

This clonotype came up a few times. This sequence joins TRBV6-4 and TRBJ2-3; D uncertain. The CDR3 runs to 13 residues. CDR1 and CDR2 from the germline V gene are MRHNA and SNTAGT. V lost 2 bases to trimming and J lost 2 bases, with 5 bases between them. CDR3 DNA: TGTGCCAGCAGTGACGGAAACACAGATACGCAGTATTTT. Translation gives CASSDGNTDTQYF.

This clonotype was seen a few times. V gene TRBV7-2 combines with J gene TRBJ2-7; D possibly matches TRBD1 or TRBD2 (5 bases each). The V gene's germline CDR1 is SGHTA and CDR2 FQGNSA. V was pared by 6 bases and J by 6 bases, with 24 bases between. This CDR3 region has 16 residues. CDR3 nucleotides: TGTGCCAGCAGGTTGCCCGGGCAGGGAGATGTAGTCGAGCAGTACTTC. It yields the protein CASRLPGQGDVVEQYF.

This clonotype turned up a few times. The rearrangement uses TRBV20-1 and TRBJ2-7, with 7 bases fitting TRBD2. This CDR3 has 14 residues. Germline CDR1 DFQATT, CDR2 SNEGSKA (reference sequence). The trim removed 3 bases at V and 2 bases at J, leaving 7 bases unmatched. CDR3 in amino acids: CSASLTGGTYEQYF. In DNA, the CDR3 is TGCAGTGCTAGTTTGACGGGGGGAACCTACGAGCAGTACTTC.

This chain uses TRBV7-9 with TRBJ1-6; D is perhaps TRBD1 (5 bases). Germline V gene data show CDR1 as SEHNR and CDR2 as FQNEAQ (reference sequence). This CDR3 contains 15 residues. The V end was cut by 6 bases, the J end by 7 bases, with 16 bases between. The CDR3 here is CASSFERGRNSPLHF. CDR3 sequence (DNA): TGTGCCAGCAGTTTTGAGAGGGGCCGAAATTCACCCCTCCACTTT.

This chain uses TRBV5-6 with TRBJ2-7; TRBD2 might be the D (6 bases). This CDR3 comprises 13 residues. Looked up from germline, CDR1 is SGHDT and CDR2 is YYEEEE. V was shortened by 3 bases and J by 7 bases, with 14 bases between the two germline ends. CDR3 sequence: CASSSPSRGEQYF. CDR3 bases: TGTGCCAGCAGCTCCCCCTCTCGGGGGGAGCAGTACTTC.

CDR3 in amino acids: CASSFTRDDTPCEAFF. CDR3 sequence (DNA): TGTGCCAGCAGTTTCACCCGGGACGATACTCCGTGTGAAGCTTTCTTT. The rearrangement joins TRBV6-4 to TRBJ1-1; weak D call: TRBD1 (5 bases). Germline V CDR1 and CDR2: MRHNA, SNTAGT. V was clipped by 5 bases and J by 7 bases, with 23 bases between them. The CDR3 totals 16 residues.

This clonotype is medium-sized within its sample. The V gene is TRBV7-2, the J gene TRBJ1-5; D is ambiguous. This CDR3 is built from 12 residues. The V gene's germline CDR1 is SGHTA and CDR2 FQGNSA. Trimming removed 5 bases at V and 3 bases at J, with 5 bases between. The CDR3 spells CASSIYNQPQHF. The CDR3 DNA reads TGTGCCAGCAGCATTTACAATCAGCCCCAGCATTTT.